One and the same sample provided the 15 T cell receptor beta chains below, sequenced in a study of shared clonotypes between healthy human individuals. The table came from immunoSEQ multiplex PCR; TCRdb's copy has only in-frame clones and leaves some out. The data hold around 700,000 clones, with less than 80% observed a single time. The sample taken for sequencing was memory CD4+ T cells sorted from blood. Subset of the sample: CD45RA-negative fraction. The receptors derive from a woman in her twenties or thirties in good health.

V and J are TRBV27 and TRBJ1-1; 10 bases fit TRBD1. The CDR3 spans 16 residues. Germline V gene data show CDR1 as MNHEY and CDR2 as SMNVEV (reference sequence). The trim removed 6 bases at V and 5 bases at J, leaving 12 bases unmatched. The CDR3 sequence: CASRTRQGARGTEAFF. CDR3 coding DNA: TGTGCCAGCAGGACGAGACAGGGGGCTAGAGGAACTGAAGCTTTCTTT.

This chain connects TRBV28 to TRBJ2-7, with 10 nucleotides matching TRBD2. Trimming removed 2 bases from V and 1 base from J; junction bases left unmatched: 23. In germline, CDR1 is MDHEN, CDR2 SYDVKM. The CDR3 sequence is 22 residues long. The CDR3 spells CASSLVGQGSVSGRMFSYEQYF. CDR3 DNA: TGTGCCAGCAGTTTAGTTGGGCAGGGGTCGGTTAGCGGGAGGATGTTTTCCTACGAGCAGTACTTC.

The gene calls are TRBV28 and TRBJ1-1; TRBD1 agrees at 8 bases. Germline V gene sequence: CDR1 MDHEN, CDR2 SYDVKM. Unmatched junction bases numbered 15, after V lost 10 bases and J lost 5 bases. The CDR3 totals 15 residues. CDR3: CATTSGGAELTEAFF. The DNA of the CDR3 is TGTGCCACCACGTCAGGGGGCGCGGAGTTAACTGAAGCTTTCTTT.

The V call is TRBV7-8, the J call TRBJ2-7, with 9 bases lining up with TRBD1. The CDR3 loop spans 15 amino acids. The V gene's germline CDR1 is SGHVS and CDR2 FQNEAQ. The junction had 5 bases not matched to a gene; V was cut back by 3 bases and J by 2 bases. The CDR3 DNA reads TGTGCCAGCAGCTTTGACAGGGGGGGAGCCTACGAGCAGTACTTC. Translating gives CASSFDRGGAYEQYF. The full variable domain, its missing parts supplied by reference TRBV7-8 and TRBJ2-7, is GAGVSQSPRYKVAKRGQDVALRCDPISGHVSLFWYQQALGQGPEFLTYFQNEAQLDKSGLPSDRFFAERPEGSVSTLKIQRTQQEDSAVYLCASSFDRGGAYEQYFGPGTRLTVT.

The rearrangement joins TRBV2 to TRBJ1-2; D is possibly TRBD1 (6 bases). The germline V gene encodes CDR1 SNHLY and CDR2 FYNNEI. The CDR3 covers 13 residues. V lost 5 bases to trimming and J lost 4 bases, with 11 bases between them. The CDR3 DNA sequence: TGTGCCAGCAGTCTACAGGGACTCTATGGCTACACCTTC. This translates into CASSLQGLYGYTF.

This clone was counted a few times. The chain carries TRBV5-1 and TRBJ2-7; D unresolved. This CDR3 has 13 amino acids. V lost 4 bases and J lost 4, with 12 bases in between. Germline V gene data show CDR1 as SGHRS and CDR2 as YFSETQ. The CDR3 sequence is CASSELGPYEQYF. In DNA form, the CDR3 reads TGCGCCAGCAGCGAATTGGGCCCTTACGAGCAGTACTTC.

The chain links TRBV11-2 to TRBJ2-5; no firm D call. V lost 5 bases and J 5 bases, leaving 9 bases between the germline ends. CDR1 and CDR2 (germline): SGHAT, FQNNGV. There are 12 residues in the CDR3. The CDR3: CASSPSRETQYF. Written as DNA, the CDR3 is TGTGCCAGCAGCCCAAGCCGGGAGACCCAGTACTTC.

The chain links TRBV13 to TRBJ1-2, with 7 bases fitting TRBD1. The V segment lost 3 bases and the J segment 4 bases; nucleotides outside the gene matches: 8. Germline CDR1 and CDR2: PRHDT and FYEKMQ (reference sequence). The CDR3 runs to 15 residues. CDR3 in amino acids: CASSLTGTGIYGYTF. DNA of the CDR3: TGTGCCAGCAGCTTGACAGGGACGGGGATCTATGGCTACACCTTC.

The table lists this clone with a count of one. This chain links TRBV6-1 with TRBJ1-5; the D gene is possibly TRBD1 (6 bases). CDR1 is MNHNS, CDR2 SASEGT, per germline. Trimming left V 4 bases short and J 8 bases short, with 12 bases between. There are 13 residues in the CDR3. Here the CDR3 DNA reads TGTGCCAGCAGTGGAAACAGGGATGAGCCCCAGCATTTT. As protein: CASSGNRDEPQHF.

CDR3 DNA sequence: TGTGCCTGGTTGATTGGTCGAGGGCCTAATGAAAAACTGTTTTTT. Protein sequence: CAWLIGRGPNEKLFF. The chain couples TRBV30 to TRBJ1-4; D not resolved. Trimming pared 5 bases from V and 3 bases from J, leaving 16 bases between. The CDR3 extends over 15 amino acids. The germline V gene has CDR1 GTSNPN and CDR2 SVGIG (reference sequence). The full variable domain, its missing parts supplied by reference TRBV30 and TRBJ1-4, is SQTIHQWPATLVQPVGSPLSLECTVEGTSNPNLYWYRQAAGRGLQLLFYSVGIGQISSEVPQNLSASRPQDRQFILSSKKLLLSDSGFYLCAWLIGRGPNEKLFFGSGTQLSVL.

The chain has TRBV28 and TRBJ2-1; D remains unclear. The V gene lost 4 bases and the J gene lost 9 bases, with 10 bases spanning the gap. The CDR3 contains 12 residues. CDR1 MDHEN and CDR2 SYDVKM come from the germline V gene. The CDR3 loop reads CASSSFVGEQFF. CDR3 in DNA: TGTGCCAGCAGTTCCTTTGTTGGTGAGCAGTTCTTC.

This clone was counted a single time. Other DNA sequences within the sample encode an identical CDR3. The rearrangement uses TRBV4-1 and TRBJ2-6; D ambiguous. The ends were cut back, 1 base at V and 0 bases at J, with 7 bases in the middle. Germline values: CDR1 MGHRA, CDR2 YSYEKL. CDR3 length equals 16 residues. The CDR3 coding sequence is TGCGCCAGCAGCCAAGGACACAGCTCTGGGGCCAACGTCCTGACTTTC. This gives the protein CASSQGHSSGANVLTF.

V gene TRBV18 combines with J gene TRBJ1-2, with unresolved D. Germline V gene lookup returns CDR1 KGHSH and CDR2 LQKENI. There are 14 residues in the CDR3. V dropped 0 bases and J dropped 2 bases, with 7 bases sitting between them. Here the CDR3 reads CASSPPKVNYGYTF. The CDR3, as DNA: TGTGCCAGCTCACCACCGAAAGTGAACTATGGCTACACCTTC.

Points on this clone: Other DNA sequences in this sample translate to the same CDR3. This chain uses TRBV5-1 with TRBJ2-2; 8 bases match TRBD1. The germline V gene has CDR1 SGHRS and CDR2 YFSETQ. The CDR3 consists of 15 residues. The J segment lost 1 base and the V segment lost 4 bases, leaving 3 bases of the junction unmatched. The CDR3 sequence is CASSPGQENTGELFF. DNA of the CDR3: TGCGCCAGCAGCCCGGGACAGGAGAACACCGGGGAGCTGTTTTTT.

For the CDR3, the DNA is TGTGCCAGCAGTTTGTTACAGGGAGCGCGGGGCTACACCTTC. This translates into CASSLLQGARGYTF. This chain uses TRBV27 with TRBJ1-2, with D possibly being TRBD1 (6 bases). This CDR3 contains 14 residues. Germline CDR1 reads MNHEY; CDR2 reads SMNVEV (reference sequence). Trimming removed 3 bases at V and 8 bases at J, with 16 bases between.